This entry features one T cell receptor beta chain sequence. There is no known antigen for this receptor. Base qualities are not recorded, but no much larger clone differs from it by a single base. Library preparation was by PCR. TCRdb names Illumina HiSeq 2500 as the instrument used. To reduce PCR and sequencing biases, unique molecular identifiers were incorporated into the TCR beta cDNA libraries. Roughly 500,000 cDNA molecules were obtained for every 1 to 10 million input T cells, so each molecule roughly corresponded to one T cell. The patient libraries were prepared and sequenced using the same protocol as the earlier healthy control dataset. Within a given batch, samples were prepared together, multiplexed and sequenced on the same HiSeq lane. In the authors' own workflow: MIGEC was used to process the raw barcoded reads, and molecular identifier groups with only a single read were discarded before consensus assembly and CDR3 extraction. Clonotype tables were post-analysed with VDJtools, normalizing diversity by down-sampling all datasets to the smallest sample size. Repertoire overlap clustering matched CDR3 amino acid but not nucleotide sequences to correct batch-related cross-sample contamination. TCRdb reprocessed the public reads (quality trimming at Q25 with fastp, clone calling with MiXCR) and kept in-frame beta chains. Rows merge per CDR3 protein into single entries with the most common DNA and genes. The V and J calls and clone size are TCRdb's, not the authors'. In this sample the table shows 450,000 or so distinct CDR3 sequences, around 40% of which occur a single time. 12% of the sample is held by the ten biggest clonotypes.

This entry comes from a study of post-analysis software for immune sequencing data (dated by TCRdb to 2013 to 2016). Context from the whole study: Recorded disease courses included relapsing-remitting, secondary progressive and progressive-relapsing multiple sclerosis, with some patients lacking subtype annotation. The patient repertoires were set against eleven to twelve previously published healthy control repertoires from donors whose ages ranged from 6 to 25 years. A subset of samples was prepared in parallel using single-end sample barcoding, then pooled and co-amplified after Illumina adapter ligation. Beyond this particular receptor, the publication reports: Patients showed significantly higher frequencies than controls for several TRBV segments, among them TRBV5-6, TRBV5-1 and TRBV20-1. The multiple sclerosis patient group was slightly younger than the control group. Normalized Chao1 diversity was significantly lower in multiple sclerosis patients than controls, suggesting substantial peripheral T-cell clonal expansion. Strong co-clustering of samples prepared in the same batch was shown by direct clustering with F measure, prompting a batch-effect correction.

TCR beta repertoires were profiled from peripheral blood of roughly 13 young patients with multiple sclerosis to demonstrate the VDJtools post-analysis software. Multiple sclerosis patients were children and adolescents aged about 6 to 16 years. The V end loses 0 bases and the J end loses 7 bases, and a stretch of 16 bases separates them. CDR1 DFQATT and CDR2 SNEGSKA are derived from the germline V gene (reference sequence). Measured from the cysteine to the phenylalanine, the CDR3 is 14 residues long. Solely the CDR3 DNA is kept, with 42 bases framed from the first base. This TCR derives from a girl between 10 and 17 years old with multiple sclerosis. Sequencing was done on a sample of blood. The chain is encoded by TRBV20-1 joined to TRBJ2-7; TRBD2 is a weak D gene call, 5 bases matching. The base sequence is TGCAGTGCTAGAGACGGGGTTAGCTTTCGAGAGCAGTACTTC. Its product reads: CSARDGVSFREQYF.